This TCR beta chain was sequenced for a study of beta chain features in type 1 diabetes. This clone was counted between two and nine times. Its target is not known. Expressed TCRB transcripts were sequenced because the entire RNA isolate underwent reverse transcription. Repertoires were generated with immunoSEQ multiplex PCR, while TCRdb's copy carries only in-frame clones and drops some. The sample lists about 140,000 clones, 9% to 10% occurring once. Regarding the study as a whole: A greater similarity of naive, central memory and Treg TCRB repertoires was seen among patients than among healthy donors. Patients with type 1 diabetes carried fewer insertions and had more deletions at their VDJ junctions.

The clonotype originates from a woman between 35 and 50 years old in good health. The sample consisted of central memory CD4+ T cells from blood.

CDR3 region: CASSLWASGANVLTF. The CDR3 nucleotides are TGTGCCAGCAGTTTATGGGCGTCTGGGGCCAACGTCCTGACTTTC. The chain employs TRBV27 and TRBJ2-6; D uncertain. The CDR3 is made up of 15 amino acids. The V gene lost 1 base and the J gene lost 1 base, with 5 bases spanning the gap. Germline V gene sequence: CDR1 MNHEY, CDR2 SMNVEV (reference sequence).